These 14 T cell receptor beta chains came from one sample sequenced in a study of a mutant IDH1 vaccine in newly diagnosed glioma. Profiled with immunoSEQ multiplex PCR; TCRdb holds only in-frame clones, not every one. Here the sample spans roughly 84,000 clones, around 79% being singletons. This sample's time point: baseline, week 1 (first vaccination visit). As to treatment: pre-vaccination baseline after standard-of-care therapy. The sample in question was PBMCs, obtained from a glioma patient treated with radiotherapy, temozolomide or both. These receptors came from a middle-aged man with glioma. Some clones in this sample may be carry-over from other donors' samples.

The chain has TRBV4-1 and TRBJ1-2, with D unresolved. The CDR3 sequence is 14 residues long. Trimming pared 4 bases from V and 8 bases from J, leaving 17 bases between. CDR1 is MGHRA, CDR2 YSYEKL, per germline. The CDR3 protein is CASSLTTPSHGYTF. The CDR3 DNA reads TGCGCCAGCAGCCTCACGACACCATCGCACGGCTACACCTTC.

The chain couples TRBV5-1 to TRBJ2-2; 10 bases align to TRBD2. The V and J ends lost 4 bases and 0 bases, in that order; junction bases with no gene match: 3. CDR1 is SGHRS and CDR2 is YFSETQ in the germline V gene. This CDR3 has 16 residues. The CDR3 loop is CASSAGLAANTGELFF. The DNA for the CDR3 is TGCGCCAGCAGCGCCGGACTAGCGGCGAACACCGGGGAGCTGTTTTTT.

The rearrangement links TRBV4-1 to TRBJ1-5; D remains unclear. Germline assignment: CDR1 MGHRA and CDR2 YSYEKL. This CDR3 spans 15 amino acids. Trimming took off 1 base at V and 2 bases at J, with 9 bases between the two ends. CDR3 region: CASSQAVGGNQPQHF. In nucleotides, the CDR3 is TGCGCCAGCAGCCAAGCGGTTGGAGGCAATCAGCCCCAGCATTTT.

V usage is TRBV4-1 and J usage is TRBJ1-3; D not certain. The CDR3 is 17 amino acids. Germline loops: CDR1 MGHRA, CDR2 YSYEKL. The V end lost 4 bases, the J end lost 0 bases, and 16 bases lay between the germline ends. The CDR3 bases are TGCGCCAGCAGCCGGGGAGGGCTTGCTCTCTCTGGAAACACCATATATTTT. Its protein is CASSRGGLALSGNTIYF.

This clone was recorded once. The chain has TRBV27 and TRBJ2-7, with D perhaps matching TRBD2 (6 bases). CDR3 length equals 14 residues. Germline V gene lookup returns CDR1 MNHEY and CDR2 SMNVEV (reference sequence). V gave up 4 bases and J gave up 3 bases, with 13 bases separating them. The CDR3 loop reads CASSSGRDRYEQYF. As DNA, the CDR3 is TGTGCCAGCAGTTCGGGGCGGGACCGCTACGAGCAGTACTTC.

In its sample, this clone was seen once. The chain combines TRBV6-5 with TRBJ1-2; D is possibly TRBD1 (5 bases). Per germline, CDR1 MNHEY and CDR2 SVGAGI. This CDR3 has 13 residues. The V gene lost 7 bases and the J gene lost 4 bases, with 13 bases spanning the gap. For the CDR3, the DNA is TGTGCCAGCACCATGGACACCCGCTATGGCTACACCTTC. Its protein is CASTMDTRYGYTF.

The rearrangement links TRBV4-1 to TRBJ2-5, with D possibly TRBD2 on 6 matching bases. CDR1 is MGHRA and CDR2 is YSYEKL in the germline V gene. The germline V and J ends were trimmed by 4 bases and 4 bases, with 19 bases remaining between them. This CDR3 is 16 amino acids long. CDR3 amino acids: CASSRSTHDGGETQYF. The CDR3 bases are TGCGCCAGCAGCCGCTCGACACACGACGGGGGAGAGACCCAGTACTTC.

The chain couples TRBV7-9 to TRBJ1-3, with D possibly matching TRBD1 (5 bases). V shed 6 bases and J shed 1 base, with 7 bases lying between them. The CDR3 runs 13 residues. From germline, CDR1 is SEHNR and CDR2 FQNEAQ (reference sequence). Here the CDR3 DNA reads TGTGCCAGCAGGGGGGGATCTGGAAACACCATATATTTT. Translating gives CASRGGSGNTIYF.

The V call is TRBV30, the J call TRBJ2-3; D gene uncertain. V was pared by 1 base and J by 1 base, with 15 bases between. The germline V gene encodes CDR1 GTSNPN and CDR2 SVGIG (reference sequence). The CDR3 is made up of 16 amino acids. The CDR3 loop reads CAWSASGLLGTDTQYF. The CDR3 coding sequence is TGTGCCTGGAGTGCTTCCGGCCTCCTAGGCACAGATACGCAGTATTTT.

The chain joins TRBV10-2 to TRBJ1-1, with a possible D match to TRBD1 (6 bases). The CDR3 is made up of 12 amino acids. Germline lookup yields CDR1 WSHSY and CDR2 SAAADI. Deletions cut 11 bases from V and 5 bases from J, with 15 bases between. The CDR3 DNA reads TGCGCCGGTCACGAGGGGGATACTGAAGCTTTCTTT. Translating it yields CAGHEGDTEAFF.

The J gene is TRBJ2-7, the V gene TRBV7-9, with D perhaps assigned TRBD1 or TRBD2 (5 bases each). The CDR3 length is 15 residues. CDR1 SEHNR and CDR2 FQNEAQ come from the germline V gene (reference sequence). Trimming stripped 5 bases from V and 4 bases from J, with 18 bases between. CDR3 DNA: TGTGCCAGCAGCCCGGGGACGTTCAACCTTTACGAGCAGTACTTC. This sequence encodes CASSPGTFNLYEQYF. The full variable domain, with the rest looked up from reference TRBV7-9 and TRBJ2-7, is DTGVSQNPRHKITKRGQNVTFRCDPISEHNRLYWYRQTLGQGPEFLTYFQNEAQLEKSRLLSDRFSAERPKGSFSTLEIQRTEQGDSAMYLCASSPGTFNLYEQYFGPGTRLTVT.

V is TRBV29-1 and J is TRBJ2-2, with D perhaps being TRBD1 or TRBD2 (6 bases each). CDR3 length equals 15 residues. Trimming pared 4 bases from V and 1 base from J, leaving 13 bases between. The germline V gene encodes CDR1 SQVTM and CDR2 ANQGSEA. CDR3 DNA sequence: TGCAGCGTTGTGGATCGGGGGCTGAACACCGGGGAGCTGTTTTTT. Protein product: CSVVDRGLNTGELFF.

This rearrangement joins TRBV15 to TRBJ1-2; no clear D. Germline CDR1 reads LNHNV; CDR2 reads YYDKDF (reference sequence). Trimming took 1 base from V and 2 from J, leaving 11 bases between them. The CDR3 is made up of 15 amino acids. As DNA, the CDR3 is TGTGCCACCAGCAGAGCAGCAGGCCCCAACTATGGCTACACCTTC. It translates to CATSRAAGPNYGYTF. Using reference TRBV15 and TRBJ1-2 for the parts outside the CDR3, the full variable domain is DAMVIQNPRYQVTQFGKPVTLSCSQTLNHNVMYWYQQKSSQAPKLLFHYYDKDFNNEADTPDNFQSRRPNTSFCFLDIRSPGLGDTAMYLCATSRAAGPNYGYTFGSGTRLTVV.

CDR3 loop: CASTPAGTWPGNTIYF. DNA for the CDR3: TGCGCCAGCACCCCGGCGGGGACCTGGCCTGGAAACACCATATATTTT. The gene calls are TRBV10-2 and TRBJ1-3, with D possibly matching TRBD1 (5 bases). V was clipped by 7 bases and J by 2 bases, with 18 bases between them. The V gene's germline CDR1 is WSHSY and CDR2 SAAADI. This CDR3 has 16 amino acids.